The TCR beta chain described here comes from a study of T cell changes during pregnancy in multiple sclerosis. Produced via immunoSEQ multiplex PCR; TCRdb's table is partial and in-frame only. This sample yields 26,000 or so clones, of which 89% are seen a single time; around 16% belongs to the top ten. Per germline, CDR1 MNHEY and CDR2 SVGAGI. The CDR3 spans 16 residues. Trimming removed 4 bases from V and 7 bases from J, with 23 bases in between. The TCR sequence derives from a female donor with multiple sclerosis, enrolled in a pregnancy study. Material: CD8+ T cells from peripheral blood mononuclear cells, obtained in the second trimester of pregnancy. The V call is TRBV6-5, the J call TRBJ2-7; TRBD2 might be the D (6 bases). The CDR3 nucleotides are TGTGCCAGCAGTTCAACCTCACTAGCCCCACCCCTGGAGCAGTACTTC. Translation gives CASSSTSLAPPLEQYF.